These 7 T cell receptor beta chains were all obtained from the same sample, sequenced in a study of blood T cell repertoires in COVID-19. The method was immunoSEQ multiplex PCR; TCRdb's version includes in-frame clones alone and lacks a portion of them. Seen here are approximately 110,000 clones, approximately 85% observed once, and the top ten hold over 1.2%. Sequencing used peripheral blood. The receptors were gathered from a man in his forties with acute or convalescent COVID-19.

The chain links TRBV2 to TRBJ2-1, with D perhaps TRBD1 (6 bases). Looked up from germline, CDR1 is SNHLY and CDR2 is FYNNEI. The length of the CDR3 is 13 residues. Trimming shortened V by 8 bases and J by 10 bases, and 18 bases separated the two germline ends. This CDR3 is CASPVPPTGEQFF. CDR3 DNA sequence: TGTGCCAGCCCAGTCCCCCCGACAGGAGAGCAGTTCTTC.

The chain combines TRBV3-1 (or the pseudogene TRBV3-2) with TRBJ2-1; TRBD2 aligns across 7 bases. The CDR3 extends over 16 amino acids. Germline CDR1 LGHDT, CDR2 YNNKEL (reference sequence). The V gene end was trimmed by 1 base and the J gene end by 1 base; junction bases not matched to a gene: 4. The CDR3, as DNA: TGTGCCAGCAGCCAAGGCGCGGGAGTGTCCTACAATGAGCAGTTCTTC. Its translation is CASSQGAGVSYNEQFF.

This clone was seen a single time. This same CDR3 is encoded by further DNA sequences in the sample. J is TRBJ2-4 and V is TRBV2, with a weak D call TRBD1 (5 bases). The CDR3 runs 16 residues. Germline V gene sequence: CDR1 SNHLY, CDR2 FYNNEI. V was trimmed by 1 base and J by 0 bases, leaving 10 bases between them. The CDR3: CASSEGAGLAKNIQYF. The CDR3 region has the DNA TGTGCCAGCAGTGAAGGCGCAGGGCTAGCCAAAAACATTCAGTACTTC.

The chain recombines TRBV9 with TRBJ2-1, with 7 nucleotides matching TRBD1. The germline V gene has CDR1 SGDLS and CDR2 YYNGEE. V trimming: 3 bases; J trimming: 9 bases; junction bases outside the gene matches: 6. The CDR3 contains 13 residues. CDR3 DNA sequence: TGTGCCAGCAGCGGAAAGGGGGCAGGTGAGCAGTTCTTC. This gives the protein CASSGKGAGEQFF. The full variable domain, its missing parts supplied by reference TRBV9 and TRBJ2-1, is DSGVTQTPKHLITATGQRVTLRCSPRSGDLSVYWYQQSLDQGLQFLIQYYNGEERAKGNILERFSAQQFPDLHSELNLSSLELGDSALYFCASSGKGAGEQFFGPGTRLTVL.

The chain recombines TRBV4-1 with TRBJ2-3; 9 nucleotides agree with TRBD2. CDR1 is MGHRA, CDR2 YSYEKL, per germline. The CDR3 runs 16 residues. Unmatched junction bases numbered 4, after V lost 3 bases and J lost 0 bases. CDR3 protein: CASSQTSGPSTDTQYF. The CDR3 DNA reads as TGCGCCAGCAGCCAGACTAGCGGACCGAGCACAGATACGCAGTATTTT.

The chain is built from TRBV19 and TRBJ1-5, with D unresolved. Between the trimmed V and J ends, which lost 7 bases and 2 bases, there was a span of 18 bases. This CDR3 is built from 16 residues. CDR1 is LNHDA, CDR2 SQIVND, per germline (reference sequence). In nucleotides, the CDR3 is TGTGCCAGTACTCCCTCACACAGTCGAGGCAATCAGCCCCAGCATTTT. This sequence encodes CASTPSHSRGNQPQHF.

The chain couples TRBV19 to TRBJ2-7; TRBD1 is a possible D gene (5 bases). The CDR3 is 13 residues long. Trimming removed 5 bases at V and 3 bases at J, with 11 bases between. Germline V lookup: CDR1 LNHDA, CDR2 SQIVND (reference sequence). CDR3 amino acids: CASSAGMFYEQYF. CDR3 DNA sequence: TGTGCCAGTAGTGCAGGGATGTTCTACGAGCAGTACTTC.